The 21 T cell receptor beta chains listed next were all sequenced from one sample in a study of cytomegalovirus exposure and HLA in healthy donors. Primers included in the PCR were 60 Vbeta and 13 Jbeta primers. Assay: immunoSEQ multiplex PCR; the TCRdb copy retains only in-frame clones and omits some. The repertoire holds approximately 170,000 clones, 79% seen once, with about 2.5% in the top ten. The sequenced sample was PBMCs. These TCRs come from a woman aged 45-65 years in good health and CMV-seronegative.

The chain has TRBV9 and TRBJ1-3; D call uncertain. The CDR3 spans 17 residues. Per germline, CDR1 SGDLS and CDR2 YYNGEE. Trimming removed 4 bases at V and 2 bases at J, with 19 bases between. CDR3: CASSPPGFTGAGNTIYF. The CDR3 DNA reads as TGTGCCAGCAGCCCCCCGGGATTCACTGGGGCTGGAAACACCATATATTTT.

The chain uses TRBV9 and TRBJ2-2, with 15 nucleotides matching TRBD2. Trimming at V came to 4 bases and at J to 3 bases, leaving 10 bases not matched to a gene. Germline-derived CDR1 and CDR2 are SGDLS and YYNGEE. CDR3 size: 19 residues. The CDR3 region has the DNA TGTGCCAGCAGCCCGGGACTGGGACTAGCGGGAGGATACACCGGGGAGCTGTTTTTT. It encodes CASSPGLGLAGGYTGELFF.

The V call is TRBV5-1, the J call TRBJ2-7; 9 positions agree with TRBD1. Germline-derived CDR1 and CDR2 are SGHRS and YFSETQ. The junction had 6 bases not matched to a gene; V was cut back by 4 bases and J by 4 bases. The CDR3 is 14 amino acids. CDR3 protein: CASSRGTGSYEQYF. Written as DNA, the CDR3 is TGCGCCAGCAGCCGTGGGACAGGGTCGTACGAGCAGTACTTC. Drawing the rest from reference TRBV5-1 and TRBJ2-7, the complete variable domain is KAGVTQTPRYLIKTRGQQVTLSCSPISGHRSVSWYQQTPGQGLQFLFEYFSETQRNKGNFPGRFSGRQFSNSRSEMNVSTLELGDSALYLCASSRGTGSYEQYFGPGTRLTVT.

This clone was seen once. This sequence joins TRBV27 and TRBJ1-1, with D perhaps matching TRBD1 (5 bases). V gave up 7 bases and J gave up 6 bases, with 9 bases separating them. Per the germline V gene, CDR1 is MNHEY and CDR2 is SMNVEV (reference sequence). The CDR3 has 11 residues. In DNA, the CDR3 is TGTGCCAGCATTGGGGCAGCTGAAGCTTTCTTT. Protein product: CASIGAAEAFF.

V is TRBV5-1 and J is TRBJ1-3; tentatively, D is TRBD1 (6 bases). Germline values: CDR1 SGHRS, CDR2 YFSETQ. The CDR3 consists of 17 residues. V dropped 4 bases and J dropped 0 bases, with 17 bases sitting between them. This CDR3 reads CASSPRGGGYSGNTIYF. The CDR3 coding sequence is TGCGCCAGCAGCCCCCGGGGAGGGGGTTACTCTGGAAACACCATATATTTT. The whole variable domain, remainder taken from reference TRBV5-1 and TRBJ1-3, is KAGVTQTPRYLIKTRGQQVTLSCSPISGHRSVSWYQQTPGQGLQFLFEYFSETQRNKGNFPGRFSGRQFSNSRSEMNVSTLELGDSALYLCASSPRGGGYSGNTIYFGEGSWLTVV.

This chain joins TRBV27 and TRBJ2-7; 9 bases are shared with TRBD2. The germline CDR1 and CDR2 sequences are MNHEY and SMNVEV (reference sequence). CDR3 length equals 14 residues. V was clipped by 3 bases and J by 2 bases; unmatched bases: 2. CDR3 DNA: TGTGCCAGCAGTTTTCGCGGGAGGGCCTACGAGCAGTACTTC. Its protein is CASSFRGRAYEQYF.

This clone is a singleton in its sample. The chain employs TRBV13 and TRBJ2-4; no clear D gene. Trimming took 2 bases from V and 0 from J, leaving 5 bases between them. The CDR3 totals 14 residues. CDR1 and CDR2 from the germline V gene are PRHDT and FYEKMQ (reference sequence). DNA for the CDR3: TGTGCCAGCAGCTTAACCGGAGCCAAAAACATTCAGTACTTC. This codes for CASSLTGAKNIQYF.

In its sample, this clone was seen a few times. This chain joins TRBV7-6 and TRBJ2-2, with D tentatively TRBD2 (6 bases). This CDR3 spans 15 amino acids. Trimming removed 1 base at V and 7 bases at J, with 13 bases between. Germline V gene data show CDR1 as SGHVS and CDR2 as FNYEAQ. This CDR3 is CASSLGGGAVGELFF. The CDR3 DNA sequence: TGTGCCAGCAGCTTAGGAGGAGGGGCGGTCGGGGAGCTGTTTTTT.

This chain links TRBV2 with TRBJ1-2; TRBD1 agrees at 8 bases. The V segment lost 6 bases and the J segment 5 bases; nucleotides outside the gene matches: 8. Germline CDR1 and CDR2: SNHLY and FYNNEI. The CDR3 extends over 14 amino acids. The CDR3 sequence: CASSRGQERYGYTF. CDR3 coding DNA: TGTGCCAGCAGCAGGGGACAGGAAAGGTATGGCTACACCTTC.

J is TRBJ2-2 and V is TRBV19; TRBD1 agrees at 9 bases. V dropped 4 bases and J dropped 4; count of bases not matched to a gene: 4. The germline CDR1 and CDR2 sequences are LNHDA and SQIVND (reference sequence). The CDR3 spans 15 residues. CDR3 amino acids: CASSTGQGPTGELFF. The CDR3 DNA reads TGTGCCAGTAGTACTGGACAGGGGCCCACCGGGGAGCTGTTTTTT.

Concerning this clone itself: At one boundary the junction diverges from the germline segment, which might be a read error. This chain joins TRBV7-6 and TRBJ1-6; TRBD1 agrees at 9 bases. The CDR3 runs 17 residues. Germline V gives CDR1 SGHVS, CDR2 FNYEAQ. The CDR3 DNA sequence: TGTGCCAGCAGCCTAGCTGGGGGACAGGGCGGTTCTTTACCCCTCCACTTT. Amino acid sequence: CASSLAGGQGGSLPLHF. Filled out from reference TRBV7-6 and TRBJ1-6, the complete variable domain reads GAGVSQSPRYKVTKRGQDVALRCDPISGHVSLYWYRQALGQGPEFLTYFNYEAQQDKSGLPNDRFSAERPEGSISTLTIQRTEQRDSAMYRCASSLAGGQGGSLPLHFGNGTRLTVT.

The chain joins TRBV2 to TRBJ2-4; the match to TRBD2 covers 7 bases. The CDR3 covers 16 residues. Germline CDR1 and CDR2: SNHLY and FYNNEI. Unmatched junction bases numbered 8, after V lost 5 bases and J lost 1 base. The CDR3 DNA sequence: TGTGCCAGCAGTACCCGGAGCGGGATCGCCAAAAACATTCAGTACTTC. Translating it yields CASSTRSGIAKNIQYF.

This clone was recorded a few times. This chain connects TRBV30 to TRBJ2-2, with D possibly being TRBD2 (6 bases). V lost 0 bases, J lost 7 bases, and 12 bases lay in between. The length of the CDR3 is 14 residues. CDR1 is GTSNPN and CDR2 is SVGIG in the germline V gene (reference sequence). CDR3 sequence reads: CAWSVRLAVGELFF. The CDR3 DNA is TGTGCCTGGAGTGTACGGTTAGCGGTCGGGGAGCTGTTTTTT.

The chain uses TRBV4-3 and TRBJ2-1, with 10 bases aligning to TRBD2. Germline assignment: CDR1 LGHNA and CDR2 YSLEER. Losses at the gene ends were 1 base for V and 5 bases for J; bases not matched to a gene: 2. The CDR3 is 15 amino acids. This CDR3 reads CASSQALAGDNEQFF. The CDR3 nucleotides read TGCGCCAGCAGCCAAGCCCTAGCGGGAGACAATGAGCAGTTCTTC.

The chain carries TRBV19 and TRBJ2-5, with TRBD2 matching 14 bases. CDR1 is LNHDA and CDR2 is SQIVND in the germline V gene (reference sequence). V lost 3 bases to trimming and J lost 5 bases; unmatched junction nucleotides: 5. The CDR3 sequence is 16 residues long. The chain's CDR3 is CASSIRTSGRRETQYF. The CDR3 bases are TGTGCCAGTAGTATCCGGACTAGCGGGAGGAGGGAGACCCAGTACTTC. The full variable domain, completed using reference TRBV19 and TRBJ2-5, is DGGITQSPKYLFRKEGQNVTLSCEQNLNHDAMYWYRQDPGQGLRLIYYSQIVNDFQKGDIAEGYSVSREKKESFPLTVTSAQKNPTAFYLCASSIRTSGRRETQYFGPGTRLLVL.

The V call is TRBV28, the J call TRBJ2-1; TRBD2 aligns across 9 bases. V gave up 6 bases and J gave up 5 bases; unmatched junction bases: 5. Germline assignment: CDR1 MDHEN and CDR2 SYDVKM. The CDR3 totals 14 residues. CDR3 in amino acids: CASRRGGRNNEQFF. The CDR3 coding sequence is TGTGCCAGCAGGCGGGGGGGCAGGAACAATGAGCAGTTCTTC.

This chain's CDR3 is CASSQVITGGSYEQYF. DNA for the CDR3: TGCGCCAGCAGCCAAGTAATAACGGGGGGATCCTACGAGCAGTACTTC. The chain is built from TRBV4-3 and TRBJ2-5; TRBD2 agrees at 7 bases. The DNA matches TRBJ2-7 better at its end, which makes the J call doubtful. Germline assignment: CDR1 LGHNA and CDR2 YSLEER. This CDR3 spans 16 amino acids.

The chain employs TRBV18 and TRBJ2-1; perhaps TRBD1 as D (5 bases). V dropped 2 bases and J dropped 2 bases, with 7 bases sitting between them. CDR3 length: 14 residues. Germline V gene data show CDR1 as KGHSH and CDR2 as LQKENI. This CDR3 reads CASSPKGPYNEQFF. CDR3 DNA sequence: TGTGCCAGCTCACCAAAGGGGCCCTACAATGAGCAGTTCTTC. Full variable domain (remainder filled in from reference TRBV18 and TRBJ2-1): NAGVMQNPRHLVRRRGQEARLRCSPMKGHSHVYWYRQLPEEGLKFMVYLQKENIIDESGMPKERFSAEFPKEGPSILRIQQVVRGDSAAYFCASSPKGPYNEQFFGPGTRLTVL.

The chain joins TRBV6-5 to TRBJ2-7; 10 positions match TRBD1. The CDR3 loop spans 15 amino acids. Germline CDR1 reads MNHEY; CDR2 reads SVGAGI. The V gene end was trimmed by 6 bases and the J gene end by 4 bases; junction bases not matched to a gene: 9. The DNA of the CDR3 is TGTGCCAGCAGACAAATGGGACAGGGGCCTTACGAGCAGTACTTC. Protein sequence: CASRQMGQGPYEQYF.

This chain links TRBV11-2 with TRBJ2-7, with TRBD1 as a possible D gene (6 bases). Germline-derived CDR1 and CDR2 are SGHAT and FQNNGV. The germline V and J ends were trimmed by 5 bases and 2 bases, with 16 bases remaining between them. The CDR3 spans 15 residues. The CDR3 region has the DNA TGTGCCAGCAGCCCGACAGGACAGCAGACCTACGAGCAGTACTTC. Its protein product is CASSPTGQQTYEQYF.

The V and J genes are TRBV7-2 and TRBJ2-1; the match to TRBD1 covers 7 bases. V dropped 5 bases and J dropped 2; count of bases not matched to a gene: 9. This CDR3 comprises 16 residues. CDR1 and CDR2 (germline): SGHTA, FQGNSA. Here the CDR3 reads CASSPRTGFTYNEQFF. CDR3 in DNA: TGTGCCAGCAGCCCGAGGACAGGATTTACCTACAATGAGCAGTTCTTC.